Presented here are 22 T cell receptor beta chains from one specimen sequenced in a study of cytomegalovirus exposure and HLA in healthy donors. The study ran its PCR with 60 Vbeta and 13 Jbeta primers. The protocol was immunoSEQ multiplex PCR, while the TCRdb copy is restricted to in-frame clones and leaves out a portion. Of roughly 100,000 clones in the sample, over 70% are singletons; the top ten hold 2.1%. The sample taken for sequencing was PBMCs. These receptors all come from a man aged 25-45 years in good health and CMV-seronegative.

The chain has TRBV19 and TRBJ1-4; maybe TRBD1 (6 bases). The CDR3 covers 15 residues. Germline lookup yields CDR1 LNHDA and CDR2 SQIVND (reference sequence). V was cut by 6 bases and J by 8 bases, with 19 bases left in between. CDR3 sequence: CASRFHDRIEEKLFF. The CDR3 nucleotides read TGTGCCAGTAGGTTCCACGACAGGATCGAAGAAAAACTGTTTTTT.

V is TRBV5-8 and J is TRBJ1-6; no reliable D call. This CDR3 has 15 residues. Germline CDR1 is SGHTS and CDR2 is YDEGEE. With 0 bases removed from V and 0 bases from J, the gap between germline ends came to 4 bases. The CDR3 region is CASSLDGSYNSPLHF. CDR3 nucleotide sequence: TGTGCCAGCAGCTTGGACGGCTCCTATAATTCACCCCTCCACTTT. The whole variable domain, remainder taken from reference TRBV5-8 and TRBJ1-6, is EAGVTQSPTHLIKTRGQQATLRCSPISGHTSVYWYQQALGLGLQFLLWYDEGEERNRGNFPPRFSGRQFPNYSSELNVNALELEDSALYLCASSLDGSYNSPLHFGNGTRLTVT.

The V and J genes are TRBV5-6 and TRBJ2-1, with D maybe TRBD2 (5 bases). The CDR3 runs to 13 residues. Trimming shortened V by 4 bases and J by 9 bases, and 14 bases separated the two germline ends. CDR1 is SGHDT, CDR2 YYEEEE, per germline. This CDR3 reads CASSPDYRSEQFF. The CDR3 DNA follows: TGTGCCAGCAGCCCTGACTACCGCAGTGAGCAGTTCTTC.

The genes are TRBV2 and TRBJ2-2, with TRBD2 as a possible D gene (5 bases). The germline V gene has CDR1 SNHLY and CDR2 FYNNEI. Trimming removed 10 bases from V and 6 bases from J, with 21 bases in between. The CDR3 spans 15 residues. CDR3 in amino acids: CATLTSSEQAGELFF. CDR3 nucleotide sequence: TGTGCCACCCTCACTAGTAGCGAACAAGCCGGGGAGCTGTTTTTT.

The genes are TRBV19 and TRBJ2-3; 7 bases are a match to TRBD1. This CDR3 is 14 amino acids long. Germline lookup yields CDR1 LNHDA and CDR2 SQIVND (reference sequence). V shed 6 bases, J shed 5 bases, and the junction held 8 bases outside the gene matches. The CDR3 nucleotides are TGTGCCAGTAGCGCTGGACAGGTCGTAGATACGCAGTATTTT. It codes for CASSAGQVVDTQYF.

The CDR3 protein is CASSQELRADGLYF. Here the CDR3 DNA reads TGCGCCAGCAGCCAAGAGCTGAGGGCAGACGGGCTGTACTTC. V is TRBV4-3 and J is TRBJ2-7, with a possible D match to TRBD2 (5 bases). V shed 0 bases and J shed 12 bases, with 18 bases lying between them. This CDR3 has 14 amino acids. CDR1 is LGHNA, CDR2 YSLEER, per germline.

The chain recombines TRBV11-2 with TRBJ2-3, with no clear D. The V and J ends lost 1 base and 3 bases respectively, with 8 bases between them. Germline loops: CDR1 SGHAT, CDR2 FQNNGV. This CDR3 spans 14 amino acids. For the CDR3, the DNA is TGTGCCAGCAGCTTAGGCCCCGGGACAGATACGCAGTATTTT. Translation gives CASSLGPGTDTQYF.

CDR3 nucleotide sequence: TGTGCCTGGAGTCACCCCCCGACGGGACAGGGGAACTATGGCTACACCTTC. Protein sequence: CAWSHPPTGQGNYGYTF. The chain couples TRBV30 to TRBJ1-2; TRBD1 agrees at 10 bases. Trimming cost V 2 bases and J 2 bases; bases outside gene matches: 11. In germline, CDR1 is GTSNPN, CDR2 SVGIG (reference sequence). CDR3 length equals 17 residues.

The chain joins TRBV7-9 to TRBJ2-3; D may be TRBD2 (6 bases). Deletions cut 3 bases from V and 0 bases from J, with 10 bases between. Looked up from germline, CDR1 is SEHNR and CDR2 is FQNEAQ (reference sequence). This CDR3 region has 15 residues. The CDR3 loop is CASSFYAGSTDTQYF. The DNA of the CDR3 is TGTGCCAGCAGCTTTTATGCGGGGAGCACAGATACGCAGTATTTT.

With regard to this clone: The same CDR3 can be traced to other DNA sequences in this sample. The rearrangement joins TRBV28 to TRBJ1-5; D unclear. With 2 bases removed from V and 3 bases from J, the gap between germline ends came to 8 bases. The germline gives CDR1 MDHEN, CDR2 SYDVKM. The CDR3 consists of 14 residues. CDR3 nucleotide sequence: TGTGCCAGCAGTTTAGGGCAGTTCAATCAGCCCCAGCATTTT. This sequence encodes CASSLGQFNQPQHF.

V gene TRBV27 combines with J gene TRBJ2-1; no definite D call. CDR1 MNHEY and CDR2 SMNVEV come from the germline V gene (reference sequence). V shed 2 bases and J shed 9 bases, with 5 bases lying between them. The CDR3 has 11 amino acids. CDR3 DNA: TGTGCCAGCAGTTTAAACGGTGAGCAGTTCTTC. Protein sequence: CASSLNGEQFF.

The V gene is TRBV25-1, the J gene TRBJ1-3; unclear D gene. V lost 5 bases, J lost 0 bases, and 11 bases lay in between. This CDR3 is built from 15 residues. The germline gives CDR1 MGHDK, CDR2 SYGVNS. DNA of the CDR3: TGTGCCAGCAGTCGCTACGGGAGCTCTGGAAACACCATATATTTT. It yields the protein CASSRYGSSGNTIYF.

The rearrangement uses TRBV18 and TRBJ1-3; TRBD1 matches at 7 bases. This CDR3 contains 13 residues. J gave up 3 bases and V 6 bases, and 2 bases lay outside the gene matches. Germline values: CDR1 KGHSH, CDR2 LQKENI. Here the CDR3 DNA reads TGTGCCAGCTCCGGACAGGATGGAAACACCATATATTTT. It yields the protein CASSGQDGNTIYF. Using reference TRBV18 and TRBJ1-3 for the parts outside the CDR3, the full variable domain is NAGVMQNPRHLVRRRGQEARLRCSPMKGHSHVYWYRQLPEEGLKFMVYLQKENIIDESGMPKERFSAEFPKEGPSILRIQQVVRGDSAAYFCASSGQDGNTIYFGEGSWLTVV.

The chain uses TRBV19 and TRBJ2-3; the D is unclear. CDR1 and CDR2 from the germline V gene are LNHDA and SQIVND (reference sequence). The germline V and J ends were trimmed by 4 bases and 0 bases, with 8 bases remaining between them. The CDR3 is made up of 14 amino acids. The CDR3 spells CASSTSGSTDTQYF. The CDR3 DNA is TGTGCCAGTAGTACCAGTGGTAGCACAGATACGCAGTATTTT.

The V and J genes are TRBV4-1 and TRBJ2-5; tentative D call: TRBD2 (7 bases). V dropped 1 base and J dropped 5 bases, with 11 bases sitting between them. The length of the CDR3 is 14 residues. CDR1 is MGHRA, CDR2 YSYEKL, per germline. DNA for the CDR3: TGCGCCAGCAGCCAAGCGAGGGGGGGGGAGACCCAGTACTTC. It codes for CASSQARGGETQYF.

The V gene is TRBV28, the J gene TRBJ1-2; TRBD1 aligns across 10 bases. The CDR3 covers 13 residues. CDR1 and CDR2 from the germline V gene are MDHEN and SYDVKM. V was clipped by 8 bases and J by 4 bases; unmatched bases: 4. The CDR3 here is CASRQGATYGYTF. DNA of the CDR3: TGTGCCAGCCGACAGGGGGCCACCTATGGCTACACCTTC.

The genes are TRBV5-1 and TRBJ2-3, with D possibly matching TRBD1 (6 bases). Germline V lookup: CDR1 SGHRS, CDR2 YFSETQ. The CDR3 is made up of 15 amino acids. Trimming cost V 0 bases and J 5 bases, with 13 bases left between them. The CDR3 is CASSLENRDGDTQYF. The CDR3 DNA is TGCGCCAGCAGCTTGGAGAACAGGGATGGAGATACGCAGTATTTT.

The V and J genes are TRBV6-1 and TRBJ1-4, with D hard to call. The CDR3 has 15 amino acids. Germline loops: CDR1 MNHNS, CDR2 SASEGT. V gave up 6 bases and J gave up 0 bases, with 11 bases separating them. CDR3 region: CASRIISATNEKLFF. CDR3 sequence (DNA): TGTGCCAGCAGAATCATTTCGGCAACTAATGAAAAACTGTTTTTT.

This chain uses TRBV9 with TRBJ2-1; 7 nucleotides agree with TRBD2. Trimming took 0 bases from V and 2 from J; bases not matched to a gene: 14. CDR1 and CDR2 (germline): SGDLS, YYNGEE. This CDR3 spans 19 amino acids. For the CDR3, the DNA is TGTGCCAGCAGCGTAGTCCCGGGCTCGGGGCTAGCGGCCTACAATGAGCAGTTCTTC. Protein sequence: CASSVVPGSGLAAYNEQFF.

The chain recombines TRBV7-8 with TRBJ2-3, with D uncertain. Per germline, CDR1 SGHVS and CDR2 FQNEAQ. The V end was cut by 6 bases, the J end by 5 bases, with 21 bases between. The CDR3 spans 16 residues. CDR3 residues: CASRAARRMRGDTQYF. CDR3 DNA: TGTGCCAGCAGGGCCGCGCGCCGTATGAGAGGAGATACGCAGTATTTT.

The chain links TRBV9 to TRBJ1-1; D uncertain. Trimming removed 4 bases from V and 4 bases from J, with 17 bases in between. From germline, CDR1 is SGDLS and CDR2 YYNGEE. The CDR3 has 15 amino acids. This chain's CDR3 is CASSPMERTFTEAFF. The CDR3 nucleotides are TGTGCCAGCAGCCCGATGGAGAGGACTTTCACTGAAGCTTTCTTT.

Only a few counts were recorded for this clone. The chain has TRBV15 and TRBJ2-3; 9 bases are a match to TRBD1. This CDR3 has 20 residues. Germline V gene lookup returns CDR1 LNHNV and CDR2 YYDKDF (reference sequence). Trimming removed 4 bases from V and 0 bases from J; junction bases left unmatched: 17. The CDR3: CATSTGRRGQGFSSTDTQYF. The CDR3 region has the DNA TGTGCCACCAGCACTGGACGACGGGGACAGGGATTTTCTAGCACAGATACGCAGTATTTT. Based on the CDR3 plus reference TRBV15 and TRBJ2-3, the full variable domain is DAMVIQNPRYQVTQFGKPVTLSCSQTLNHNVMYWYQQKSSQAPKLLFHYYDKDFNNEADTPDNFQSRRPNTSFCFLDIRSPGLGDTAMYLCATSTGRRGQGFSSTDTQYFGPGTRLTVL.